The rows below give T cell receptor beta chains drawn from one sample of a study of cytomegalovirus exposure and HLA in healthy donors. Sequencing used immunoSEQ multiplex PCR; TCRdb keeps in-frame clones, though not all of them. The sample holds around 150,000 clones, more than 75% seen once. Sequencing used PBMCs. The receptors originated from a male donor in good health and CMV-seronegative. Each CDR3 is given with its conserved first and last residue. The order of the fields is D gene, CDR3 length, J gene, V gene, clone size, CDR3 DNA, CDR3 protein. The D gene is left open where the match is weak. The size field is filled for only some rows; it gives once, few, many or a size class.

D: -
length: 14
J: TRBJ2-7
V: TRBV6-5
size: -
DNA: TGTGCCAGCACCCTCAAACAGGGCTCCTACGAGCAGTACTTC
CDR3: CASTLKQGSYEQYF

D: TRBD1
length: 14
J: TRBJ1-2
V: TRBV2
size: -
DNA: TGTGCCAGCAGTGATGGCAGGGGGACCTATGGCTACACCTTC
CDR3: CASSDGRGTYGYTF

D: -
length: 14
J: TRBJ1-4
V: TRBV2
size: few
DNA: TGTGCCAGCATTACGACAGGAACTAATGAAAAACTGTTTTTT
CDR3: CASITTGTNEKLFF

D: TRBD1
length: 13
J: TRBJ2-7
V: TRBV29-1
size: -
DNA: TGCAGCGTTGAAGGACAGGGGTTGCTCGAGCAGTACTTC
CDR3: CSVEGQGLLEQYF

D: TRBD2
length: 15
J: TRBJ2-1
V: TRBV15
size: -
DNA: TGTGCCACCAGCAGAGTGATAGCGGGGTACAATGAGCAGTTCTTC
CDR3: CATSRVIAGYNEQFF

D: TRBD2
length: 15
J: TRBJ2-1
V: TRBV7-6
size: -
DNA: TGTGCCAGCAGCTTAACGGCTAGCGGCTACAATGAGCAGTTCTTC
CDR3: CASSLTASGYNEQFF

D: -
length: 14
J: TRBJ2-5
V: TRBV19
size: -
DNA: TGTGCCAGTAGTATAGATCTAGATAGAGAGACCCAGTACTTC
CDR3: CASSIDLDRETQYF

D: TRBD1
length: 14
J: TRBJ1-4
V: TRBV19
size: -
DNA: TGTGCCAGTACCCCGGGACAGAGGGGTGAAAAACTGTTTTTT
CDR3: CASTPGQRGEKLFF

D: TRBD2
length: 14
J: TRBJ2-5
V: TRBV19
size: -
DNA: TGTGCCAGTAGTATGGGGGGGGGCCAAGAGACCCAGTACTTC
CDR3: CASSMGGGQETQYF

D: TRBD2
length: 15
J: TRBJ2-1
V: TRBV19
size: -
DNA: TGTGCCAGTAGGGCTGCGGGGGGCTCTTACAATGAGCAGTTCTTC
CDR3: CASRAAGGSYNEQFF

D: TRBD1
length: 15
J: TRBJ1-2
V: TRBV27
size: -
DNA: TGTGCCAGCAGGAAGTATCGACAGGGGACCTATGGCTACACCTTC
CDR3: CASRKYRQGTYGYTF

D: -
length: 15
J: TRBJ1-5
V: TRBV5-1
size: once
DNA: TGCGCCAGCAGCCAGTGGACGGGAAGCAATCAGCCCCAGCATTTT
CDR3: CASSQWTGSNQPQHF

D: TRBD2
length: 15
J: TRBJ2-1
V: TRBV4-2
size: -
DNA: TGTGCCAGCAGCCAAGGACTAGCGGGGGCTAATGAGCAGTTCTTC
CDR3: CASSQGLAGANEQFF

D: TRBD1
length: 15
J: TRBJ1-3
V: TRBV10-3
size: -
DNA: TGTGCCATCAGGTACAGGGGCCTCTCTGGAAACACCATATATTTT
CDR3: CAIRYRGLSGNTIYF

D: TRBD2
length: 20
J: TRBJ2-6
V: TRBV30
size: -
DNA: TGTGCCTGGACAGCGGGGGGGCGAAATAGGGGAGTCTCTGGGGCCAACGTCCTGACTTTC
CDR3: CAWTAGGRNRGVSGANVLTF

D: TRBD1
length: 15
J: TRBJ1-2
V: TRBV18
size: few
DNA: TGTGCCAGCTCACCACCGGGAGACAGGGACTATGGCTACACCTTC
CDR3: CASSPPGDRDYGYTF

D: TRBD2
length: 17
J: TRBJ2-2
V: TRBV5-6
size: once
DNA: TGTGCCAGCAGCACACCGGGACTAGCGGACAACACCGGGGAGCTGTTTTTT
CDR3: CASSTPGLADNTGELFF

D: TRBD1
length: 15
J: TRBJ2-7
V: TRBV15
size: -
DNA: TGTGCCACCAGCAGTTCACGACAGGGTAGCGACGAGCAGTACTTC
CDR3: CATSSSRQGSDEQYF

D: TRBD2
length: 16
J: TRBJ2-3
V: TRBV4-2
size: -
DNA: TGTGCCAGCAGCCCCCGGGACTACCTCCTCACAGATACGCAGTATTTT
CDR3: CASSPRDYLLTDTQYF

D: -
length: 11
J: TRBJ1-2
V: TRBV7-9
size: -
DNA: TGTGCCAGCAGCTTAAGCGCATTCTACACCTTC
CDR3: CASSLSAFYTF

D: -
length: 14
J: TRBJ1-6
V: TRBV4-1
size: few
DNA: TGCGCCAGCAGCCAAGACGAGGGGGATTCACCCCTCCACTTT
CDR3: CASSQDEGDSPLHF

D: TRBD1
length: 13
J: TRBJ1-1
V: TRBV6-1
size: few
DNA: TGTGCCAGCCGGGACAGGGGGAACACTGAAGCTTTCTTT
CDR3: CASRDRGNTEAFF

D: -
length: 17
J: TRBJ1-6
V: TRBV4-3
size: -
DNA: TGCGCCAGCAGCCAAGATGCAGGGCCACCCTATAATTCACCCCTCCACTTT
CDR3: CASSQDAGPPYNSPLHF

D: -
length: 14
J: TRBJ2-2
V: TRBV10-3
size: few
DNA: TGTGCCATCAGTGAGACGGGGGAAACCGGGGAGCTGTTTTTT
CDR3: CAISETGETGELFF

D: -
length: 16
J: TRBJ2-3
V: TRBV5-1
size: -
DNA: TGCGCCAGCGATGCCAGGGGCGTTGAGGGCACAGATACGCAGTATTTT
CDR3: CASDARGVEGTDTQYF

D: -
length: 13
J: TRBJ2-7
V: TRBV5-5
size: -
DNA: TGTGCCAGCAGCTCTTCTCTTTCCTACGAGCAGTACTTC
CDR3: CASSSSLSYEQYF

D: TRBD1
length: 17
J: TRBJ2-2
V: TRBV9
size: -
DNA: TGTGCCAGCAGCGTGACCCGGGACAGGGGGAACACCGGGGAGCTGTTTTTT
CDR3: CASSVTRDRGNTGELFF

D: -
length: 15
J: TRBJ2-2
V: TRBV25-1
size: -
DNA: TGTGCCAGCAGAGCGGGTCCCCTAAACACCGGGGAGCTGTTTTTT
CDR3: CASRAGPLNTGELFF

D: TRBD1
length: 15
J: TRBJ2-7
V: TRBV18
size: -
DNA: TGTGCCAGCTCACCCACCCGACAGGGGGAGGACGAGCAGTACTTC
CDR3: CASSPTRQGEDEQYF

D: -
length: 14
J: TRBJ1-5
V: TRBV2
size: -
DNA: TGTGCCAGCATGAGGAGCGATAGCAATCAGCCCCAGCATTTT
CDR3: CASMRSDSNQPQHF

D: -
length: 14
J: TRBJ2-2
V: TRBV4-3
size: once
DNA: TGCGCCAGCAGCCACCATGACAGACCCGGGGAGCTGTTTTTT
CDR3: CASSHHDRPGELFF

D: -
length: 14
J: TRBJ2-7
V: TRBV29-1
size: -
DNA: TGCAGCGTTGGGGCAGTAGGGAGCTCCTACGAGCAGTACTTC
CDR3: CSVGAVGSSYEQYF

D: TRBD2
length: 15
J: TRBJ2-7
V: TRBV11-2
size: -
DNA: TGTGCCAGCAGCCTTAGCGGGGCTTACTCCTACGAGCAGTACTTC
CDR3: CASSLSGAYSYEQYF

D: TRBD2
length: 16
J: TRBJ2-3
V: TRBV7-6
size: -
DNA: TGTGCCAGCAGTCCCCTGGCGGGAGGTGGCCCAGATACGCAGTATTTT
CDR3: CASSPLAGGGPDTQYF

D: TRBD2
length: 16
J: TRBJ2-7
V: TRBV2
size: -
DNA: TGTGCCAGCAGTGAAGCCGGGACTAGCGTCACCTACGAGCAGTACTTC
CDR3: CASSEAGTSVTYEQYF

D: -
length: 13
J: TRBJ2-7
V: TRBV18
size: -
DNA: TGTGCCAGCTCACGTACAGGGAGGGGCGAGCAGTACTTC
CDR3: CASSRTGRGEQYF

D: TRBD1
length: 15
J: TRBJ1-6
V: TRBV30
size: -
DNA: TGTGCCTGGAGTACCGACAGGGTGATGAATTCACCCCTCCACTTT
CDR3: CAWSTDRVMNSPLHF

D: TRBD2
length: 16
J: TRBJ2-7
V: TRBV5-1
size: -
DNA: TGCGCCAGCAGCCCATTGGGGGGGGACGGAGTCTACGAGCAGTACTTC
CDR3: CASSPLGGDGVYEQYF

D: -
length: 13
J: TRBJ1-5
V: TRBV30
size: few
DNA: TGTGCCTGGAGTCAGGAGGGCAATCAGCCCCAGCATTTT
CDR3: CAWSQEGNQPQHF

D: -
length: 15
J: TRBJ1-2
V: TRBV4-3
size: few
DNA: TGCGCCAGCAGCCAAGGACTAACAATTAACTATGGCTACACCTTC
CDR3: CASSQGLTINYGYTF

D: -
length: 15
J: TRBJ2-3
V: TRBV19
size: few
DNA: TGTGCCAGTAGTATTCAGGGGCTGGGCACAGATACGCAGTATTTT
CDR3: CASSIQGLGTDTQYF

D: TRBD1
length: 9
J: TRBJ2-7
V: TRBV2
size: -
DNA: TGTGCCAGCCCCGGGACAGATGAATTC
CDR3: CASPGTDEF

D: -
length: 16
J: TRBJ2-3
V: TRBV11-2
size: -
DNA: TGTGCCAGCAGCGCGGGGACAGCGGTCCTACGTGATACGCAGTATTTT
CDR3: CASSAGTAVLRDTQYF

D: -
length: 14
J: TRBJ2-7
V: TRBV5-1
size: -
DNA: TGCGCCAGCAGCTTGGGGGGGCACAACTCCGAGCAGTACTTC
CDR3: CASSLGGHNSEQYF

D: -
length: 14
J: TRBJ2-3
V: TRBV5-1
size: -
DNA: TGCGCCAGCAGCTTGGGGCCCCTCGGGGATACGCAGTATTTT
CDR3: CASSLGPLGDTQYF

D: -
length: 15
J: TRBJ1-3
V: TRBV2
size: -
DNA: TGTGCCAGCAGTGAAATAATCGGTTATGGAAACACCATATATTTT
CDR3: CASSEIIGYGNTIYF

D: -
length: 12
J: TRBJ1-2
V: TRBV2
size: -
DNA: TGTGCCAGCAGCCTGGGCCAGTATGGCTACACCTTC
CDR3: CASSLGQYGYTF